This T cell receptor (beta chain) was sequenced during a study of blood T cell repertoires in COVID-19. Study-wide context: Material from acute and convalescent COVID-19 was sourced from the United States, Italy and Spain. PBMCs, B-cell-depleted T cells, or T cells provided the cDNA or gDNA that made up the material.

The CDR3 has 16 amino acids. Trimming took 8 bases from V and 1 from J; bases not matched to a gene: 10. CDR1 is MGHRA, CDR2 YSYEKL, per germline. Original handling: Quantification of nucleated cells was approximated via reference gene primer amplification. Libraries were prepared by immunoSEQ multiplex PCR; TCRdb keeps only in-frame clonotypes and omits some of them. The DNA gave D and trimming, while V, J and clone size come from that table. The sample consists of some 150,000 clones, 79% of them appearing once. This sequence was found in a man over 45 with active or convalescent COVID-19. V gene TRBV4-1 combines with J gene TRBJ2-3, with 9 positions matching TRBD2. The sample was peripheral blood. DNA for the CDR3: TGCGCCAGCGGATTAGCGGGAGTCACCGGCACAGATACGCAGTATTTT. The encoded protein is CASGLAGVTGTDTQYF.